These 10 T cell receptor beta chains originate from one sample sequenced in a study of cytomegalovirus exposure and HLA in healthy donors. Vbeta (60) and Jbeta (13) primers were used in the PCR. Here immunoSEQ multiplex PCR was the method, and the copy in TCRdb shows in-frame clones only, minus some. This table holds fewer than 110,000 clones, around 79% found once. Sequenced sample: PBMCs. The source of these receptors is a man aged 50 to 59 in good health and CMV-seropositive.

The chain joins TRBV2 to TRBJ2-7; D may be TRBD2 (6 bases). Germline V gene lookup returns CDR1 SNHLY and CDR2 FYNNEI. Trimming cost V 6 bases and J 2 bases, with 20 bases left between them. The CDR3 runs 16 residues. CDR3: CASRTGTASFPYEQYF. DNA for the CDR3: TGTGCCAGCAGGACCGGGACTGCCTCATTCCCCTACGAGCAGTACTTC.

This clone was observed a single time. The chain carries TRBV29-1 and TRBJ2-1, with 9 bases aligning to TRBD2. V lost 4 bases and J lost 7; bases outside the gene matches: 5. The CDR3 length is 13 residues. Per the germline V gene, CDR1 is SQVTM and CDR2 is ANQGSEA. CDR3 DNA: TGCAGCGTTGCTGTCAGCGGGGGGAATGAGCAGTTCTTC. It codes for CSVAVSGGNEQFF.

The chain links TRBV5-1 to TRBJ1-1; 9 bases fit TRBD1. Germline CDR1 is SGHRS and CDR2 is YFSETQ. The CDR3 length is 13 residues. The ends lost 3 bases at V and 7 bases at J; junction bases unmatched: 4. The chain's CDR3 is CASSWTGESEAFF. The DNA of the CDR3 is TGCGCCAGCAGCTGGACAGGGGAAAGTGAAGCTTTCTTT. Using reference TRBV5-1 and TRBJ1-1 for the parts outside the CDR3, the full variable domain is KAGVTQTPRYLIKTRGQQVTLSCSPISGHRSVSWYQQTPGQGLQFLFEYFSETQRNKGNFPGRFSGRQFSNSRSEMNVSTLELGDSALYLCASSWTGESEAFFGQGTRLTVV.

CDR3 loop: CASSPSGTRNEQFF. The DNA of the CDR3 is TGCGCCAGCAGCCCTTCCGGGACTAGAAATGAGCAGTTCTTC. The J gene is TRBJ2-1, the V gene TRBV4-1, with 8 bases aligning to TRBD2. CDR3 size: 14 residues. Germline V CDR1 and CDR2: MGHRA, YSYEKL. With V trimmed by 4 bases and J by 7 bases, 6 bases remained unmatched.

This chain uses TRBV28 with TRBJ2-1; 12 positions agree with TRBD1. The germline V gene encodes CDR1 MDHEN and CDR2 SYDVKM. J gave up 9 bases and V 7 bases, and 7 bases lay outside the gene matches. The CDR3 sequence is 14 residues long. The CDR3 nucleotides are TGTGCCAGCACCCTGGGGACAGGGGGCCCTGAGCAGTTCTTC. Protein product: CASTLGTGGPEQFF.

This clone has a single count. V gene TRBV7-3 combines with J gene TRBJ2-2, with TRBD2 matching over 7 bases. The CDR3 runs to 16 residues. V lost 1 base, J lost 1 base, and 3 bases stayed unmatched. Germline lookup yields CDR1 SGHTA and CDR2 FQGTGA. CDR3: CASSLISSGNTGELFF. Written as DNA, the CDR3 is TGTGCCAGCAGCTTAATTTCTAGCGGGAACACCGGGGAGCTGTTTTTT.

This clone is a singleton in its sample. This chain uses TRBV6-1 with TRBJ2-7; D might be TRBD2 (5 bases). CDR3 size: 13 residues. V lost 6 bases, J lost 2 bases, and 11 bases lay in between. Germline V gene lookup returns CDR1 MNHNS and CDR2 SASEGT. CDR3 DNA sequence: TGTGCCAGCAGCCAGGACTGGCCCTACGAGCAGTACTTC. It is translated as CASSQDWPYEQYF.

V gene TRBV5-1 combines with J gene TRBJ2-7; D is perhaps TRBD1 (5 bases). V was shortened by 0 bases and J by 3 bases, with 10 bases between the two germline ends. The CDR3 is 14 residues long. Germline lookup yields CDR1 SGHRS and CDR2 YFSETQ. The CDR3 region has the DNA TGCGCCAGCAGCTTGGCCCCGACAGACTACGAGCAGTACTTC. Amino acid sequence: CASSLAPTDYEQYF.

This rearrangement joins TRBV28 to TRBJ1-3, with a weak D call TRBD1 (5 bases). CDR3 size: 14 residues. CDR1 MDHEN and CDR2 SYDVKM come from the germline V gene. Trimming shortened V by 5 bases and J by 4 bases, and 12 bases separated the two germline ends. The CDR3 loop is CASSPGGTGNTIYF. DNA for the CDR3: TGTGCCAGCAGTCCGGGGGGAACGGGAAACACCATATATTTT.

CDR3 sequence (DNA): TGTGCCAGCAGCCGGGACAGACCCGGGACTAGCGGGTTCAATGAGCAGTTCTTC. Translated: CASSRDRPGTSGFNEQFF. The chain combines TRBV13 with TRBJ2-1; 12 bases line up with TRBD2. With V trimmed by 5 bases and J by 6 bases, 14 bases remained unmatched. The V gene's germline CDR1 is PRHDT and CDR2 FYEKMQ (reference sequence). CDR3 length equals 18 residues.